These T cell receptor beta chains were read from a single sample in a study of T cell changes during pregnancy in multiple sclerosis. Assay used: immunoSEQ multiplex PCR; TCRdb lists only in-frame clones, some missing. Of under 70,000 clones listed, 91% are singletons. Material: peripheral blood, obtained in the third trimester of pregnancy. The receptors come from a female donor in good health, enrolled as a control in a pregnancy study. The CDR3 runs from the conserved cysteine through the conserved F or W.

TRBV5-1	16	TRBJ2-3	CASSSALSPSADTQYF
TRBV5-6	15	TRBJ1-5	CASSQTGGSNQPQHF
TRBV5-1	15	TRBJ1-3	CASSFSDGSGNTIYF
TRBV7-2	18	TRBJ2-3	CASSLVLLAGGPPDTQYF
TRBV30	12	TRBJ2-4	CAWAGLKNIQYF
TRBV25-1	13	TRBJ1-6	CASRVGDNSPLHF
TRBV13	17	TRBJ2-1	CASSPGGFPSSYNEQFF
TRBV7-2	16	TRBJ2-5	CASSSRGSGGKETQYF
TRBV29-1	14	TRBJ1-2	CSVEGTGDGYGYTF
TRBV7-9	13	TRBJ1-3	CASTGVSGNTIYF